This TCR beta chain emerged from a study of T cell repertoires in cytomegalovirus infection. General observations from the study: Frequencies of public TCR beta families were cumulated, and this identified carriers of CMV plus the relevant HLA.

This clonotype has at least ten counts. Its antigen is unidentified. TCRdb redid the calling of the reads with MiXCR, one entry per CDR3 protein. The sample has about 900,000 distinct CDR3 sequences; less than 40% are singletons. Specimen: cultured CD8+ T cells from PBMCs, collected from culture after CMV antigen stimulation. This receptor was identified in a human donor in good health (CMV status not recorded). Some clones in this sample may be carry-over from other donors' samples.

DNA of the CDR3: TGTGCCAGCAGCTTACCGAGAGGGACTACAGATACGCAGTATTTT. Protein product: CASSLPRGTTDTQYF. The rearrangement joins TRBV7-8 to TRBJ2-3, with D possibly matching TRBD2 (6 bases). The CDR3 extends over 15 amino acids. The germline V gene encodes CDR1 SGHVS and CDR2 FQNEAQ. V gave up 2 bases and J gave up 3 bases, with 12 bases separating them.